These 5 T cell receptor beta chains were all obtained from the same sample, sequenced in a study of shared T cell receptors in the human thymus. Only in-frame clones appear in the TCRdb table, and some are missing; sequencing was by immunoSEQ multiplex PCR. The table has some 720,000 clones, approximately 90% seen once. These same records also appear under a second study, on human thymus T cells.

Material for sequencing was thymocytes. Every receptor here comes from a boy under two years old with a congenital heart defect.

This clone was counted a few times. The chain couples TRBV28 to TRBJ2-7; 9 bases line up with TRBD1. The V segment lost 5 bases and the J segment 6 bases; nucleotides outside the gene matches: 11. CDR3 length: 15 amino acids. The germline V gene has CDR1 MDHEN and CDR2 SYDVKM. This CDR3 reads CASSPSSTGGVEQYF. The CDR3 region has the DNA TGTGCCAGCAGTCCAAGTAGCACAGGGGGCGTCGAGCAGTACTTC.

The rearrangement uses TRBV4-3 and TRBJ2-3, with D tentatively TRBD2 (7 bases). This CDR3 comprises 14 residues. Germline V gene sequence: CDR1 LGHNA, CDR2 YSLEER. Trimming stripped 1 base from V and 8 bases from J, with 13 bases between. CDR3 in amino acids: CASSQVTGGGTQYF. In DNA, the CDR3 is TGCGCCAGCAGCCAAGTGACGGGGGGCGGTACGCAGTATTTT.

J is TRBJ1-4 and V is TRBV4-3; 7 nucleotides line up with TRBD1. Germline CDR1 LGHNA, CDR2 YSLEER. The CDR3 is 20 residues long. After removal of 3 bases from V and 7 bases from J, the junction contained 23 bases not matched to a gene. CDR3 sequence reads: CASSQNSGTDDPRPLEKLFF. The CDR3 nucleotides are TGCGCCAGCAGCCAGAACTCCGGGACAGACGACCCTCGACCCCTTGAAAAACTGTTTTTT.

The chain couples TRBV4-2 to TRBJ2-7; TRBD2 aligns across 8 bases. J lost 2 bases, V lost 0 bases, and 15 bases had no gene match. The length of the CDR3 is 19 residues. Germline CDR1 is LGHNA and CDR2 is YNFKEQ. The CDR3 DNA reads as TGTGCCAGCAGCCAAGAGGCATACGGACTAGCCCCAAGACCCTACGAGCAGTACTTC. Translating it yields CASSQEAYGLAPRPYEQYF.

The V and J genes are TRBV4-2 and TRBJ1-5; a weak D match, TRBD1 (6 bases). CDR1 LGHNA and CDR2 YNFKEQ come from the germline V gene. This CDR3 has 15 amino acids. V was clipped by 1 base and J by 3 bases, with 10 bases between them. The CDR3 nucleotides are TGTGCCAGCAGCCAAGGTACAGGGCCCAATCAGCCCCAGCATTTT. Its translation is CASSQGTGPNQPQHF.